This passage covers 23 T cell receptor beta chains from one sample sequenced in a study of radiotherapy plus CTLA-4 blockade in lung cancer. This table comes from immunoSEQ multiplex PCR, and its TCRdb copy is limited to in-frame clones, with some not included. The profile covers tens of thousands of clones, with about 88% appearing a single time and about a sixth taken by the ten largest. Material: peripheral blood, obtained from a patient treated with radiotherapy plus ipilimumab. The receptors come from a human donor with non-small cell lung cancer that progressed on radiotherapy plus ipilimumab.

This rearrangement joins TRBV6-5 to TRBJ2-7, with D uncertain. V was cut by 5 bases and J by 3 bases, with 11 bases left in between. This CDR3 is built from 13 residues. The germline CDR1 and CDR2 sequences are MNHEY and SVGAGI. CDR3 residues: CASSAVRNYEQYF. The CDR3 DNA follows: TGTGCCAGCAGTGCCGTAAGGAACTACGAGCAGTACTTC.

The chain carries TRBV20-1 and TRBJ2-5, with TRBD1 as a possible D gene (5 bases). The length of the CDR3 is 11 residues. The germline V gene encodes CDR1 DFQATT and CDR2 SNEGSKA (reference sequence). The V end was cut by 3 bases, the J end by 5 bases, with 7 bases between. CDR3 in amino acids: CSARGPETQYF. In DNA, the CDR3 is TGCAGTGCTAGGGGGCCCGAGACCCAGTACTTC.

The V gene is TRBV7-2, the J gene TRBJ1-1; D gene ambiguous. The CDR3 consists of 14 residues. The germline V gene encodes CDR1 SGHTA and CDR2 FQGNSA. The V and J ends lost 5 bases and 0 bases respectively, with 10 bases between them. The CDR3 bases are TGTGCCAGCAGCACCGTCGGGGTGAACACTGAAGCTTTCTTT. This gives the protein CASSTVGVNTEAFF. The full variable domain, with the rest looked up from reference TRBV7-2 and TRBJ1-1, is GAGVSQSPSNKVTEKGKDVELRCDPISGHTALYWYRQSLGQGLEFLIYFQGNSAPDKSGLPSDRFSAERTGGSVSTLTIQRTQQEDSAVYLCASSTVGVNTEAFFGQGTRLTVV.

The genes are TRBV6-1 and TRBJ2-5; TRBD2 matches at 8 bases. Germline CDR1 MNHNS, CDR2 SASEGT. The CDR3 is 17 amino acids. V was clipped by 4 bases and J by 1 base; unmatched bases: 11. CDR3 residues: CASSAVYGGEIQETQYF. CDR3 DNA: TGTGCCAGCAGTGCAGTCTACGGGGGGGAGATCCAAGAGACCCAGTACTTC.

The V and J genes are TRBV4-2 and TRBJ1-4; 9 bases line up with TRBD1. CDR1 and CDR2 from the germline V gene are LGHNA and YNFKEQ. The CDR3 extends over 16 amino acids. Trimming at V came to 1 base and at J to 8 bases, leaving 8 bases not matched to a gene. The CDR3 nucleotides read TGTGCCAGCAGCCAAGGGCTGGGACAGGGTTTGGAAAAACTGTTTTTT. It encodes CASSQGLGQGLEKLFF.

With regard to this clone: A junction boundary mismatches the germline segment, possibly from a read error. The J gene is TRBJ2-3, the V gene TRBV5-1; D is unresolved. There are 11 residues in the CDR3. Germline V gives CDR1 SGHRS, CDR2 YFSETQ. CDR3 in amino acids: CASSIEYTQYF. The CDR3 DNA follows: TGTGCCAGCAGCATAGAATATACGCAGTATTTT.

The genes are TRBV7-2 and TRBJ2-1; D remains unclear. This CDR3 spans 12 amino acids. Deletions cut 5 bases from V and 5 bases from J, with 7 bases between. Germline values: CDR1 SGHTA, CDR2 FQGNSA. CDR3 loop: CASSRRNNEQFF. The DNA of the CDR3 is TGTGCCAGCAGCCGCAGAAACAATGAGCAGTTCTTC.

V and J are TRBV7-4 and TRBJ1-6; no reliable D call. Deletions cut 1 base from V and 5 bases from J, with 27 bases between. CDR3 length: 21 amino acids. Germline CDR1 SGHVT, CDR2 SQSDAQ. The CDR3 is CASSLDTFVKVADINNSPLHF. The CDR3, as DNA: TGTGCCAGCAGCTTAGATACATTCGTGAAGGTGGCAGACATCAATAATTCACCCCTCCACTTT.

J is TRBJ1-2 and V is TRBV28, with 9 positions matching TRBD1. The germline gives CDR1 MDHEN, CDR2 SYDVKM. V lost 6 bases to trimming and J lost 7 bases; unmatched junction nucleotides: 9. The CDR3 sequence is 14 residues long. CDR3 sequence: CASSSGTGKGGYTF. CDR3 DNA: TGTGCCAGCAGCTCGGGGACAGGGAAGGGTGGCTACACCTTC.

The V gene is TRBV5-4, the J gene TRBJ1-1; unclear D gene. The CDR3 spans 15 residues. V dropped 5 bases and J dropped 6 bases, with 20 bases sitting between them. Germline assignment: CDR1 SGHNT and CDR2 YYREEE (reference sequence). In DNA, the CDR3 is TGTGCCAGCAGAGAAAAGGAGGGAGGTTCTCCTGAAGCTTTCTTT. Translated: CASREKEGGSPEAFF.

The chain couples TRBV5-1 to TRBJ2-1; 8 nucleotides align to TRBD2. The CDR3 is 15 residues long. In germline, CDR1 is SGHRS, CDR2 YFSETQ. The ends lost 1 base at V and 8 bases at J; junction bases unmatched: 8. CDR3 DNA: TGCGCCAGCAGCTTGACCGGGACTAGATATGATGAGCAGTTCTTC. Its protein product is CASSLTGTRYDEQFF.

The CDR3 DNA reads TGTGCCAGCAGGAGTCCAGAAGGCTACGAGCAGTACTTC. It yields the protein CASRSPEGYEQYF. This chain connects TRBV2 to TRBJ2-7; D gene unclear. V lost 6 bases to trimming and J lost 3 bases, with 12 bases between them. CDR1 SNHLY and CDR2 FYNNEI come from the germline V gene. The CDR3 length is 13 residues.

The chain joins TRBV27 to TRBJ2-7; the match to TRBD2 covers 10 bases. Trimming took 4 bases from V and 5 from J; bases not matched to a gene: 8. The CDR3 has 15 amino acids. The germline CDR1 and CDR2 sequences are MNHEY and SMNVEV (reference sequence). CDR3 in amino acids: CASSSRAGGPDEQYF. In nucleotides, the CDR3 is TGTGCCAGCAGTTCCCGAGCGGGAGGGCCCGACGAGCAGTACTTC.

CDR3 nucleotide sequence: TGTGCCAGCAGTGTTTTGAACAGTGCCACAGATACGCAGTATTTT. It yields the protein CASSVLNSATDTQYF. The V gene is TRBV6-1, the J gene TRBJ2-3; D is uncertain. Germline CDR1 MNHNS, CDR2 SASEGT. The V gene lost 4 bases and the J gene lost 2 bases, with 13 bases spanning the gap. The CDR3 runs to 15 residues.

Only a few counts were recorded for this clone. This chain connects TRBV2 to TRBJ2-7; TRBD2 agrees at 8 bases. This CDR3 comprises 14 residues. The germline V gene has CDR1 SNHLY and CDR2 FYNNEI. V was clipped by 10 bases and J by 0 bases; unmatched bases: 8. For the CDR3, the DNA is TGTGCCACCTCATCTACTAGCGGCTCCTACGAGCAGTACTTC. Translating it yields CATSSTSGSYEQYF. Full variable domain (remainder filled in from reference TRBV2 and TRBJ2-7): EPEVTQTPSHQVTQMGQEVILRCVPISNHLYFYWYRQILGQKVEFLVSFYNNEISEKSEIFDDQFSVERPDGSNFTLKIRSTKLEDSAMYFCATSSTSGSYEQYFGPGTRLTVT.

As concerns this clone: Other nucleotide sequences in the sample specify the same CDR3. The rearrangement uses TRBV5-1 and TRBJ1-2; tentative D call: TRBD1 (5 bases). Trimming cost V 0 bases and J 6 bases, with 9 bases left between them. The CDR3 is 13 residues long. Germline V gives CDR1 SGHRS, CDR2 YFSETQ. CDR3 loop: CASSLGQGDGYTF. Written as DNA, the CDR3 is TGCGCCAGCAGCTTGGGGCAGGGAGATGGCTACACCTTC.

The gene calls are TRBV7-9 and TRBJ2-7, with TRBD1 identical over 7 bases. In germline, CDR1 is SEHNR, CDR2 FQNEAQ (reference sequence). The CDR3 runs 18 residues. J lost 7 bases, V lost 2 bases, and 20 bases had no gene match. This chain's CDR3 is CASSLRGPSPDRDGEQYF. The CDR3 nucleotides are TGTGCCAGCAGCTTAAGAGGGCCCTCTCCCGACAGGGATGGAGAGCAGTACTTC.

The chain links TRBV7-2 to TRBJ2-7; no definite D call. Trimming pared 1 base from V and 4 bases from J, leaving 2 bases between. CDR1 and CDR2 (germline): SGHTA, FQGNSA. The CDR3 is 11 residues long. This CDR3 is CASSLVYEQYF. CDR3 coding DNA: TGTGCCAGCAGCTTAGTGTACGAGCAGTACTTC.

The CDR3 DNA sequence: TGTGCCAGCAGCCAAGCGGCCGGTTACGAGCAGTACTTC. It specifies CASSQAAGYEQYF. This chain uses TRBV25-1 with TRBJ2-7; D perhaps matches TRBD2 (5 bases). The CDR3 loop spans 13 amino acids. Trimming removed 6 bases from V and 4 bases from J, with 13 bases in between. The germline V gene has CDR1 MGHDK and CDR2 SYGVNS.

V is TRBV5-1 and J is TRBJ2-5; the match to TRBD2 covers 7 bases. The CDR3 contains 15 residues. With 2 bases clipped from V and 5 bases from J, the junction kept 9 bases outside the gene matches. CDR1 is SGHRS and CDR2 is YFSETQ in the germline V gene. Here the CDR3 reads CASSFPGSGGETQYF. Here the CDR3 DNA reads TGCGCCAGCAGCTTCCCCGGGTCCGGGGGGGAGACCCAGTACTTC.

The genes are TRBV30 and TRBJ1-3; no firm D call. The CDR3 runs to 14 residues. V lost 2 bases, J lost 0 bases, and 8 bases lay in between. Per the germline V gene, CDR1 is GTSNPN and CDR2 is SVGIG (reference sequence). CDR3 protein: CAWSTQNSGNTIYF. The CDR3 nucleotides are TGTGCCTGGAGTACCCAGAACTCTGGAAACACCATATATTTT.

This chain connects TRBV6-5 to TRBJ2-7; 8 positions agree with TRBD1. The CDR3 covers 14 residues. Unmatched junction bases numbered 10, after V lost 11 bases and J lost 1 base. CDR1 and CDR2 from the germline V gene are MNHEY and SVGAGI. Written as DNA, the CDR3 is TGTGCCTGCTTGGGGGACAGGCCTTCCTACGAGCAGTACTTC. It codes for CACLGDRPSYEQYF.

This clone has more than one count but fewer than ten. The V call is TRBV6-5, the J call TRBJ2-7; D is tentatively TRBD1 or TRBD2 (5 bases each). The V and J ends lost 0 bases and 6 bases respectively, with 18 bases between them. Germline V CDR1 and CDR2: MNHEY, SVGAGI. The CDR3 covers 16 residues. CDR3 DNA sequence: TGTGCCAGCAGTTACTCAGGGACCCACGAGGGTGGCGAGCAGTACTTC. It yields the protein CASSYSGTHEGGEQYF.